The clone carrying this T cell receptor (beta chain) was observed at least ten times. The data are from a study of tumor-infiltrating lymphocytes in oesophageal squamous cell carcinoma. One entry per CDR3 protein, called by TCRdb with MiXCR from the PCR reads. Of approximately 14,000 distinct CDR3 sequences in the sample, 45% to 50% were seen once. This CDR3 is built from 13 residues. Trimming removed 10 bases at V and 2 bases at J, with 16 bases between. V is TRBV5-3 and J is TRBJ2-7, with D perhaps matching TRBD1 (6 bases). TRBV5-3 is recorded as an ORF, its role being uncertain. The sequencing sample was made of esophageal tumor tissue. The clonotype comes from a male donor with esophageal squamous cell carcinoma. In nucleotides, the CDR3 is TGTGCCCTAAAGGTACAGGGAACCTACGAGCAGTACTTC. Translating it yields CALKVQGTYEQYF.